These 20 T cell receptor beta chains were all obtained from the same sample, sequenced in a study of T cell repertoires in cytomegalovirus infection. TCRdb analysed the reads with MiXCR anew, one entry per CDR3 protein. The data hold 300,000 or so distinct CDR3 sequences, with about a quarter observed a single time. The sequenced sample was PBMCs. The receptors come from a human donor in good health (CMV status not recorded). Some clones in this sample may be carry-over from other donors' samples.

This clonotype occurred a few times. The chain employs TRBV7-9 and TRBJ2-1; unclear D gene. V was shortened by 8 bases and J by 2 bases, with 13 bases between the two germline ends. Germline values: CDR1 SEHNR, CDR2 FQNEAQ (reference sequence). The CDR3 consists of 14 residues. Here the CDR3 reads CASSQQSPYNEQFF. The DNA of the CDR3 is TGTGCCAGCTCCCAACAGTCACCCTACAATGAGCAGTTCTTC. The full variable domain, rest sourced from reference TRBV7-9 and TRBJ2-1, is DTGVSQNPRHKITKRGQNVTFRCDPISEHNRLYWYRQTLGQGPEFLTYFQNEAQLEKSRLLSDRFSAERPKGSFSTLEIQRTEQGDSAMYLCASSQQSPYNEQFFGPGTRLTVL.

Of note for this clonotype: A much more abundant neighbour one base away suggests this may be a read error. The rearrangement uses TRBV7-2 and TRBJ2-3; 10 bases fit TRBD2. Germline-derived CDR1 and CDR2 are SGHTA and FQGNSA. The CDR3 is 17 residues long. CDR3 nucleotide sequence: TGTGCCAGCAGCTTACTTACCAAGCGGGGGGGCCTAGATACGCGGTATTTT. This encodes CASSLLTKRGGLDTRYF.

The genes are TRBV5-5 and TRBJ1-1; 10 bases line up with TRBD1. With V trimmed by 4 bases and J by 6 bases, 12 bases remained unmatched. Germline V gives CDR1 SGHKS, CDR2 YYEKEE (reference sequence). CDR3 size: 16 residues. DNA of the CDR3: TGTGCCAGCAGCAACCGGGACAGGGGCGGTGTCGCTGAAGCTTTCTTT. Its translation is CASSNRDRGGVAEAFF.

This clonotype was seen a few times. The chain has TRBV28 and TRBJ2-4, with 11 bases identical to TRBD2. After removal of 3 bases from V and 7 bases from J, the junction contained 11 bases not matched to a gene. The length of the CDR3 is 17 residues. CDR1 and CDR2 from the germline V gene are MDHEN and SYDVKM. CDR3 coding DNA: TGTGCCAGCAGTTTCCAACTAGCGGGAGAGTTTCGGAACATTCAGTACTTC. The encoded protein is CASSFQLAGEFRNIQYF.

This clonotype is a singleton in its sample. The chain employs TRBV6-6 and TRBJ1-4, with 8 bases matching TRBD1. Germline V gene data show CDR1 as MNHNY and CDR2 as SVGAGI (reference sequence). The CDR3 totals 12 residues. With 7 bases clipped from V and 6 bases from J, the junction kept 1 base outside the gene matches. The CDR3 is CASNRGDEKLFF. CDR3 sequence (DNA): TGTGCCAGCAACAGGGGGGATGAAAAACTGTTTTTT.

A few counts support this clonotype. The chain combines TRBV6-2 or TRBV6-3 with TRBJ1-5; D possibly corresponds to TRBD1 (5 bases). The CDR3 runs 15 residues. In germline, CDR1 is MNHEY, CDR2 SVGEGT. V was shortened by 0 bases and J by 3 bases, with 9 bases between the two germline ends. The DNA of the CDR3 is TGTGCCAGCAGTTACTCAGGGGTACTCAATCAGCCCCAGCATTTT. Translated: CASSYSGVLNQPQHF.

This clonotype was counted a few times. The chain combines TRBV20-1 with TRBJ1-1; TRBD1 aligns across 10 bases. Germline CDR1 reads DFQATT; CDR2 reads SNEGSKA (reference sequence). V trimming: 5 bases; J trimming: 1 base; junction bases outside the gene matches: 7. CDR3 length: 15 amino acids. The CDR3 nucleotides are TGCAGTGCTCGGGACAGGGGAAAGGGGAACACTGAAGCTTTCTTT. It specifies CSARDRGKGNTEAFF.

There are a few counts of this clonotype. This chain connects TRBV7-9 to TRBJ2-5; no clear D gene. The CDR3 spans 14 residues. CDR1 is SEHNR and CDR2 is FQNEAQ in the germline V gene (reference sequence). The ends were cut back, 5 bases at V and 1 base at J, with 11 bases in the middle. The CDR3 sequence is CASSPRSGQETQYF. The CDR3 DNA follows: TGTGCCAGCAGCCCCCGTAGTGGCCAAGAGACCCAGTACTTC.

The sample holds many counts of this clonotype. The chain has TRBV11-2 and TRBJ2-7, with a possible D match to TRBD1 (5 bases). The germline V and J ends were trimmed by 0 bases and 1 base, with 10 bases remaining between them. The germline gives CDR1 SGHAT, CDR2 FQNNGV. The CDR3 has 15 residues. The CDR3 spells CASSLDFTGSYEQYF. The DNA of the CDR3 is TGTGCCAGCAGCTTAGATTTCACAGGTTCCTACGAGCAGTACTTC. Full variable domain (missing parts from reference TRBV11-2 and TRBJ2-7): EAGVAQSPRYKIIEKRQSVAFWCNPISGHATLYWYQQILGQGPKLLIQFQNNGVVDDSQLPKDRFSAERLKGVDSTLKIQPAKLEDSAVYLCASSLDFTGSYEQYFGPGTRLTVT.

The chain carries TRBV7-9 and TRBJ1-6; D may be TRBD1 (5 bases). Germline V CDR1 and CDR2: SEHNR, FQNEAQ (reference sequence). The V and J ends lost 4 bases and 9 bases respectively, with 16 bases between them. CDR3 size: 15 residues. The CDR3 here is CASSSKDSLGSPLHF. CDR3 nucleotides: TGTGCCAGCAGCTCTAAAGACAGTTTAGGTTCACCCCTCCACTTT. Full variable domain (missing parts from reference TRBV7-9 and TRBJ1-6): DTGVSQNPRHKITKRGQNVTFRCDPISEHNRLYWYRQTLGQGPEFLTYFQNEAQLEKSRLLSDRFSAERPKGSFSTLEIQRTEQGDSAMYLCASSSKDSLGSPLHFGNGTRLTVT.

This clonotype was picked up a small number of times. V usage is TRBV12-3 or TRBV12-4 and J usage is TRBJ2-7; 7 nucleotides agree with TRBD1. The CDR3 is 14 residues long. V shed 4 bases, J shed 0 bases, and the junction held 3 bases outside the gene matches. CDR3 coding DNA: TGTGCCAGCAGTTCGGCAGGGGGCTCCTACGAGCAGTACTTC. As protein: CASSSAGGSYEQYF.

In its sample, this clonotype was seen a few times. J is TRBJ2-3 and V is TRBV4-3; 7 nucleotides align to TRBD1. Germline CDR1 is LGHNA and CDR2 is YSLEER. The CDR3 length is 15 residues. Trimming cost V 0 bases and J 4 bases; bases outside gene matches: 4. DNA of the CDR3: TGCGCCAGCAGCCAAGATGGCACAGGGGCAGATACGCAGTATTTT. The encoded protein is CASSQDGTGADTQYF.

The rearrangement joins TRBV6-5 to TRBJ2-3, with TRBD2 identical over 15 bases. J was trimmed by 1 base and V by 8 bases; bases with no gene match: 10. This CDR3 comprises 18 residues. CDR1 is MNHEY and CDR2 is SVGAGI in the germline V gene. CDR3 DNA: TGTGCCAGCGGACTAGGACTAGCGGGAGGGCCTGGCACAGATACGCAGTATTTT. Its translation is CASGLGLAGGPGTDTQYF.

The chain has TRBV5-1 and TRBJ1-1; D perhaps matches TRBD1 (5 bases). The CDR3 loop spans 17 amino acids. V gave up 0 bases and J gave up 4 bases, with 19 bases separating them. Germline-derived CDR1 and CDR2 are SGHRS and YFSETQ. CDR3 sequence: CASSLVRGPERVTEAFF. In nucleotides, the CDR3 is TGCGCCAGCAGCTTGGTTCGGGGCCCGGAGAGAGTCACTGAAGCTTTCTTT. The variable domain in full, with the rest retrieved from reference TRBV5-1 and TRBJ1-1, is KAGVTQTPRYLIKTRGQQVTLSCSPISGHRSVSWYQQTPGQGLQFLFEYFSETQRNKGNFPGRFSGRQFSNSRSEMNVSTLELGDSALYLCASSLVRGPERVTEAFFGQGTRLTVV.

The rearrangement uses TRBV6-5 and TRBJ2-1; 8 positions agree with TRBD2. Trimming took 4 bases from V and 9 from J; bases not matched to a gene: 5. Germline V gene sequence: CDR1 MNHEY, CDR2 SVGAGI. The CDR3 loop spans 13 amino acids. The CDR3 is CASSLAGLTEQFF. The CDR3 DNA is TGTGCCAGCAGTTTAGCGGGGCTGACTGAGCAGTTCTTC.

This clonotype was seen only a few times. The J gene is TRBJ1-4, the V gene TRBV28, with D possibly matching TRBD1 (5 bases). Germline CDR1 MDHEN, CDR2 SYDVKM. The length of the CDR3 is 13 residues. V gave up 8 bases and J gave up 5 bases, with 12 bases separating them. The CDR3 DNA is TGTGCCAGCCTGAGACAGCTCAATGAAAAACTGTTTTTT. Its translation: CASLRQLNEKLFF.

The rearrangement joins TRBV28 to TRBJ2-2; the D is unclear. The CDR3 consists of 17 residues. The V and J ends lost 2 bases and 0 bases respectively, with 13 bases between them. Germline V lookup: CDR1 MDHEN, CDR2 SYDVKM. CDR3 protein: CASSLASGVANTGELFF. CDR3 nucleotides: TGTGCCAGCAGTTTAGCTTCCGGCGTGGCGAACACCGGGGAGCTGTTTTTT.

The CDR3 DNA reads TGTGCCAGCCTCACTGCCGGTTCCGGGGAGCTGTTTTTT. As protein: CASLTAGSGELFF. This chain uses TRBV6-6 with TRBJ2-2; no definite D call. Per germline, CDR1 MNHNY and CDR2 SVGAGI (reference sequence). The CDR3 has 13 residues. Trimming stripped 8 bases from V and 6 bases from J, with 13 bases between.

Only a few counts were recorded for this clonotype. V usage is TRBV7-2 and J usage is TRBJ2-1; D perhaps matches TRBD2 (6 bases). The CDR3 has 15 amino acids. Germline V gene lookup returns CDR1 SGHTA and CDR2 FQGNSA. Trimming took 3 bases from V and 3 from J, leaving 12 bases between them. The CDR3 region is CASSFGGEIYNEQFF. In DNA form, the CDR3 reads TGTGCCAGCAGCTTCGGAGGGGAGATCTACAATGAGCAGTTCTTC. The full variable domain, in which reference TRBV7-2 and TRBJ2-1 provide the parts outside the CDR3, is GAGVSQSPSNKVTEKGKDVELRCDPISGHTALYWYRQSLGQGLEFLIYFQGNSAPDKSGLPSDRFSAERTGGSVSTLTIQRTQQEDSAVYLCASSFGGEIYNEQFFGPGTRLTVL.

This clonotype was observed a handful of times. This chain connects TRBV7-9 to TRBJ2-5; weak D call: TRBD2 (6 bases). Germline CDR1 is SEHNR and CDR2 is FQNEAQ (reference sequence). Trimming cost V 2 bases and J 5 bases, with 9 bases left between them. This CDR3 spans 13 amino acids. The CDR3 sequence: CASSLQEGETQYF. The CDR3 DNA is TGTGCCAGCAGCTTACAGGAGGGGGAGACCCAGTACTTC.